The next 10 T cell receptor beta chains were all read from a single sample in a study of graft-versus-host responses after intestinal transplantation. The assay was immunoSEQ multiplex PCR, and TCRdb's table has in-frame clones only and misses some. The table shows some 70,000 clones, with roughly 92% occurring only once. The input for sequencing was bone marrow, taken approximately 740 days after intestinal transplantation. All receptors come from a human patient who received an intestinal transplant, so some T cells may come from the graft donor.

The chain employs TRBV12-5 and TRBJ2-1; unclear D gene. Germline CDR1 and CDR2: LGHNT and FRNRAP. The CDR3 covers 14 residues. The V end lost 5 bases, the J end lost 2 bases, and 10 bases lay between the germline ends. The CDR3 region is CASGTWATYNEQFF. The CDR3 nucleotides read TGTGCTAGTGGTACCTGGGCGACCTACAATGAGCAGTTCTTC.

The chain links TRBV6-6 to TRBJ2-5; D possibly corresponds to TRBD2 (5 bases). V was cut by 5 bases and J by 4 bases, with 8 bases left in between. CDR1 and CDR2 (germline): MNHNY, SVGAGI (reference sequence). The CDR3 loop spans 12 amino acids. The CDR3 coding sequence is TGTGCCAGCAGTGAGGGTAGAGAGACCCAGTACTTC. Translation: CASSEGRETQYF.

The V gene is TRBV30, the J gene TRBJ1-5; the D gene is possibly TRBD1 (5 bases). The CDR3 has 14 residues. V was trimmed by 1 base and J by 5 bases, leaving 12 bases between them. Germline V lookup: CDR1 GTSNPN, CDR2 SVGIG (reference sequence). The DNA of the CDR3 is TGTGCCTGGAGTGCCGGGGGGGTCCATCAGCCCCAGCATTTT. Encoded protein: CAWSAGGVHQPQHF.

This clone was detected only once. The chain uses TRBV6-5 and TRBJ2-1; D is ambiguous. V was trimmed by 6 bases and J by 4 bases, leaving 13 bases between them. The germline V gene encodes CDR1 MNHEY and CDR2 SVGAGI. The CDR3 consists of 14 residues. Here the CDR3 DNA reads TGTGCCAGCAGCCTCCGGCTTGGGTACAATGAGCAGTTCTTC. Translating it yields CASSLRLGYNEQFF.

V usage is TRBV7-2 and J usage is TRBJ2-7; TRBD1 matches 10 bases. Germline V gene data show CDR1 as SGHTA and CDR2 as FQGNSA. Germline trimming cut 5 bases from V and 6 bases from J; bases unmatched to any gene: 1. The CDR3 has 12 amino acids. CDR3 in DNA: TGTGCCAGCAGCCGGGACAGGGGCGAGCAGTACTTC. It yields the protein CASSRDRGEQYF.

The chain employs TRBV4-1 and TRBJ1-1; TRBD1 might be the D (6 bases). This CDR3 region has 18 residues. Looked up from germline, CDR1 is MGHRA and CDR2 is YSYEKL. Trimming cost V 1 base and J 0 bases, with 18 bases left between them. For the CDR3, the DNA is TGCGCCAGCAGCCAAGTTACACCGGGACAAGACATGAACACTGAAGCTTTCTTT. It translates to CASSQVTPGQDMNTEAFF.

The gene calls are TRBV27 and TRBJ2-7, with 7 bases matching TRBD1. The CDR3 is made up of 14 amino acids. The V and J ends lost 1 base and 6 bases, in that order; junction bases with no gene match: 6. The germline CDR1 and CDR2 sequences are MNHEY and SMNVEV (reference sequence). The CDR3 loop reads CASSLYRGGGEQYF. The CDR3, as DNA: TGTGCCAGCAGTTTATACAGGGGTGGAGGCGAGCAGTACTTC.

The gene calls are TRBV4-1 and TRBJ2-1; D remains ambiguous. Deletions cut 5 bases from V and 8 bases from J, with 13 bases between. From germline, CDR1 is MGHRA and CDR2 YSYEKL. The CDR3 has 13 amino acids. The CDR3 here is CASSTSPKDEQFF. CDR3 nucleotide sequence: TGCGCCAGCAGCACTTCCCCTAAGGATGAGCAGTTCTTC.

The CDR3 loop is CASSPPPRGGSYNEQFF. The CDR3 DNA sequence: TGTGCCAGCAGCCCCCCCCCTCGGGGCGGCTCCTACAATGAGCAGTTCTTC. The chain links TRBV21-1 to TRBJ2-1. TRBV21-1 is described as a pseudogene. The CDR3 has 17 amino acids.

V is TRBV5-1 and J is TRBJ1-2; D is unresolved. V was clipped by 0 bases and J by 0 bases, with 9 bases between them. CDR3 length equals 15 residues. The germline gives CDR1 SGHRS, CDR2 YFSETQ. The CDR3 spells CASSLGSGANYGYTF. CDR3 DNA: TGCGCCAGCAGCTTGGGTTCGGGAGCTAACTATGGCTACACCTTC.